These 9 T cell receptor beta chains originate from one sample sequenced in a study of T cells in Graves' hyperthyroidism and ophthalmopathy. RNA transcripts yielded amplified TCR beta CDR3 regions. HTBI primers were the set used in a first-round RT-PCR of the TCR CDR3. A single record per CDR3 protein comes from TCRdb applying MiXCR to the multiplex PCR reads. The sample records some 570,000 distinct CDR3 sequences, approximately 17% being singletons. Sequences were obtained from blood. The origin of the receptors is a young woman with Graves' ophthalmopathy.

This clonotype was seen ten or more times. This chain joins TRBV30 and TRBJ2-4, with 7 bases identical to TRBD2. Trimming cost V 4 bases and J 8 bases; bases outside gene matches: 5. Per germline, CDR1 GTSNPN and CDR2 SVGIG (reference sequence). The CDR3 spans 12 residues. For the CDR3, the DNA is TGTGCCTGGAAGAGGGACTATGACATTCAGTACTTC. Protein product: CAWKRDYDIQYF.

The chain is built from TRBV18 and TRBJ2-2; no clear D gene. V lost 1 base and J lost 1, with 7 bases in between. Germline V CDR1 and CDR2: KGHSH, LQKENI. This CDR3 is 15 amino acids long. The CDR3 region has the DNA TGTGCCAGCTCACCACTCTCCGTGAACACCGGGGAGCTGTTTTTT. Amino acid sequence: CASSPLSVNTGELFF. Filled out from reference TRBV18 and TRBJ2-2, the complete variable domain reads NAGVMQNPRHLVRRRGQEARLRCSPMKGHSHVYWYRQLPEEGLKFMVYLQKENIIDESGMPKERFSAEFPKEGPSILRIQQVVRGDSAAYFCASSPLSVNTGELFFGEGSRLTVL.

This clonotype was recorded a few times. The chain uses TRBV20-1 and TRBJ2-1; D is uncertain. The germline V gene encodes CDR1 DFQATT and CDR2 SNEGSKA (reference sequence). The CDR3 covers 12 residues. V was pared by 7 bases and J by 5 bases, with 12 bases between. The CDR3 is CSVPHQDNEQFF. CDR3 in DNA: TGCAGTGTCCCACACCAGGACAATGAGCAGTTCTTC.

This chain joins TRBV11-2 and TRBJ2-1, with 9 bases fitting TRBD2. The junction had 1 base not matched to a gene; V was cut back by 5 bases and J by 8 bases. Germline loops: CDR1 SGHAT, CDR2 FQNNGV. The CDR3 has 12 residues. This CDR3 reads CASSIAGDEQFF. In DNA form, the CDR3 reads TGTGCCAGCAGCATAGCGGGGGATGAGCAGTTCTTC.

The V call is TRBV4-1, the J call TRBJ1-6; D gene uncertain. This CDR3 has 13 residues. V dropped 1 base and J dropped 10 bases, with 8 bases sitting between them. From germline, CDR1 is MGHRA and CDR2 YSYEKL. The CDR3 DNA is TGCGCCAGCAGCCAAGTCGCGGGGTCACCCCTCCACTTT. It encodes CASSQVAGSPLHF.

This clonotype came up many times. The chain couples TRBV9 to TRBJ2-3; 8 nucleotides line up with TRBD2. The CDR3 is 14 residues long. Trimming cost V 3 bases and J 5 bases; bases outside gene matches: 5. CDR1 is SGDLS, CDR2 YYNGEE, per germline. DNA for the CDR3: TGTGCCAGCAGCGGGGGACTAGGCGAAGATACGCAGTATTTT. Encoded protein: CASSGGLGEDTQYF.

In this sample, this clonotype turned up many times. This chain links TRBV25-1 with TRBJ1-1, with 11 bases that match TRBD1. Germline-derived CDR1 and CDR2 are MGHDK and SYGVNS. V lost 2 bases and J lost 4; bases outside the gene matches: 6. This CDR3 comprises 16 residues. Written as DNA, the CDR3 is TGTGCCAGCAGTGAAAGGACAGGGGGCGTCGCCACTGAAGCTTTCTTT. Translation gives CASSERTGGVATEAFF.

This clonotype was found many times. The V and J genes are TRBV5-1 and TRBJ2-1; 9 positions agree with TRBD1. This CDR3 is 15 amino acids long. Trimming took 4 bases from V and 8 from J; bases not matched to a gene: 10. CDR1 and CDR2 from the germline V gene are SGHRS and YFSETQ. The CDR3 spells CASSLLQGAADEQFF. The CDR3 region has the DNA TGCGCCAGCAGCCTGCTACAGGGGGCTGCGGATGAGCAGTTCTTC. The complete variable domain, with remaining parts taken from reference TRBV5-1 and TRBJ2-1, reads KAGVTQTPRYLIKTRGQQVTLSCSPISGHRSVSWYQQTPGQGLQFLFEYFSETQRNKGNFPGRFSGRQFSNSRSEMNVSTLELGDSALYLCASSLLQGAADEQFFGPGTRLTVL.

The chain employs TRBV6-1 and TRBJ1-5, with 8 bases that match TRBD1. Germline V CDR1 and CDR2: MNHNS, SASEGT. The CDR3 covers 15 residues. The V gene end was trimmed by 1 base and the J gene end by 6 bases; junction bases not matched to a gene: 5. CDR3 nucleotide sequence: TGTGCCAGCAGTGAAGGGCAGGGGGCAGGTCAGCCCCAGCATTTT. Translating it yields CASSEGQGAGQPQHF.